These T cell receptor beta chains were read from a single sample in a study of shared clonotypes between healthy human individuals. Sequencing used immunoSEQ multiplex PCR; TCRdb keeps in-frame clones, though not all of them. The sample yields about 2.4 million clones, under 95% seen once. The sample was naive CD4+ T cells from PBMCs. The receptor source for this set is a young man in good health. Some clones in this sample may be carry-over from other donors' samples. CDR3s include the opening cysteine and the closing phenylalanine or tryptophan. A D gene is named only where the DNA matches it firmly. Some rows have no size entry. The others give once, few or many, or a class for an expanded clone.

cdr3_aa cdr3_nt v_call clone_size j_call d_call
CASSQEKSTDTQYF TGCGCCAGCAGCCAAGAGAAGAGCACAGATACGCAGTATTTT TRBV4-3 . TRBJ2-3 .
CSVAIGGQGGEKLFF TGCAGCGTTGCAATCGGGGGACAAGGAGGTGAAAAACTGTTTTTT TRBV29-1 . TRBJ1-4 .
CASSSLGGQNTGELFF TGCGCCAGCAGCTCCTTGGGAGGACAAAACACCGGGGAGCTGTTTTTT TRBV5-1 . TRBJ2-2 .
CASSGRSGTPSYNEQFF TGCGCCAGCAGCGGACGCTCCGGGACACCCTCCTACAATGAGCAGTTCTTC TRBV5-1 . TRBJ2-1 .
CASSPEIGNTIYF TGTGCCAGCAGTCCAGAGATTGGAAACACCATATATTTT TRBV28 . TRBJ1-3 .
CASSSGTGGAFGYTF TGTGCCAGCAGCTCCGGGACAGGGGGCGCGTTTGGCTACACCTTC TRBV7-3 once TRBJ1-2 TRBD1
CASSGQGTDTQYF TGTGCCAGCAGTGGACAGGGAACAGATACGCAGTATTTT TRBV2 . TRBJ2-3 TRBD1
CASSTRGEAFF TGTGCCAGTAGTACCCGAGGAGAAGCTTTCTTT TRBV19 . TRBJ1-1 .
CASSLRGEMDTQYF TGTGCCAGCAGCTTAAGAGGCGAAATGGATACGCAGTATTTT TRBV7-3 . TRBJ2-3 .
CASSGRDSSRYNEQFF TGTGCCAGCAGTGGGCGGGACAGCTCCCGATACAATGAGCAGTTCTTC TRBV25-1 . TRBJ2-1 .
CASSDGSLGLVEQYF TGTGCCAGCTCGGACGGGTCTCTGGGGCTGGTAGAGCAGTACTTC TRBV18 . TRBJ2-7 .
CASSRLAGGRTLTGELFF TGCGCCAGCAGCAGACTAGCGGGAGGCCGAACCTTAACCGGGGAGCTGTTTTTT TRBV4-3 . TRBJ2-2 TRBD2
CASSLSSWSYNEQFF TGTGCCAGCAGTTTATCCAGCTGGTCCTACAATGAGCAGTTCTTC TRBV27 . TRBJ2-1 .
CACLGTGYTEAFF TGTGCCTGCCTAGGGACAGGGTACACTGAAGCTTTCTTT TRBV30 . TRBJ1-1 TRBD1
CASSRLGATGELFF TGTGCCAGCAGCCGACTAGGGGCCACCGGGGAGCTGTTTTTT TRBV27 . TRBJ2-2 .
CSVQLAPTYEQYF TGCAGCGTTCAACTAGCACCCACCTACGAGCAGTACTTC TRBV29-1 . TRBJ2-7 .
CASSETGTVQPQHF TGTGCCAGCAGTGAGACGGGGACTGTTCAGCCCCAGCATTTT TRBV2 . TRBJ1-5 .
CASSLPEGEKQYF TGCGCCAGCAGCTTGCCCGAAGGGGAGAAGCAGTACTTC TRBV5-1 . TRBJ2-7 .
CASTIAGQGTNQPQHF TGTGCCAGCACTATTGCGGGACAGGGAACGAATCAGCCCCAGCATTTT TRBV6-6 . TRBJ1-5 TRBD1
CASRPRGQGRHTEAFF TGTGCCAGCAGACCCCGGGGCCAGGGACGGCACACTGAAGCTTTCTTT TRBV7-9 . TRBJ1-1 .
CASSPKTSYEQYF TGCGCCAGCAGCCCCAAAACATCCTACGAGCAGTACTTC TRBV5-1 . TRBJ2-7 .
CASSMEATGGREQYF TGTGCCAGTAGTATGGAAGCAACAGGGGGCCGCGAGCAGTACTTC TRBV19 . TRBJ2-7 TRBD1